The T cell receptor beta chain under discussion was sequenced for a study of blood T cell repertoires in COVID-19. For the study at large: Researchers got acute and convalescent COVID-19 samples from the United States, Italy and Spain. T cells, B-cell-depleted T cells, or PBMCs provided the cDNA or gDNA that served as material.

Per the authors' pipeline: Amplification from reference gene primers served as the basis for estimated nucleated cell counts. Sequencing used immunoSEQ multiplex PCR; TCRdb keeps in-frame clones, though not all of them. For V, J and clone size, that table is used; D and trimming come from the DNA. The sample holds approximately 220,000 clones, approximately 82% seen once. Germline loops: CDR1 ENHRY, CDR2 SYGVKD. V was pared by 6 bases and J by 7 bases, with 15 bases between. This CDR3 contains 14 residues. The sample taken for sequencing was peripheral blood. This TCR derives from a woman aged 50 to 60 with acute or convalescent COVID-19. The chain carries TRBV10-3 and TRBJ2-2; maybe TRBD1 (5 bases). CDR3 region: CAIRRQQWDGELFF. As DNA, the CDR3 is TGTGCCATCAGAAGACAGCAATGGGACGGGGAGCTGTTTTTT.